This T cell receptor beta chain derives from a study of blood T cells in healthy people across ages. Overall study findings and caveats: Observed TCR beta diversity per million T cells went down as age went up. This fall followed a roughly linear course with age.

PCR was performed a second time for about 7 to 11 cycles using a sample-barcoded 5' primer and a J-beta primer mix. One entry per CDR3 protein results from TCRdb running MiXCR on the 5' RACE reads. Altogether about 1,500,000 distinct CDR3 sequences are present, about 28% being singletons, with the ten largest covering roughly 8%. This CDR3 has 16 amino acids. The germline CDR1 and CDR2 sequences are SGHTA and FQGNSA. V lost 6 bases, J lost 2 bases, and 17 bases lay in between. A few counts support this clonotype. The antigen is undetermined. J is TRBJ2-1 and V is TRBV7-2, with D perhaps matching TRBD1 or TRBD2 (5 bases each). This clonotype was obtained from a woman aged 30 to 39 in good health. Sequencing input: blood. The CDR3 is CASRQSGTTAYNEQFF. Written as DNA, the CDR3 is TGTGCCAGCAGACAATCCGGGACGACCGCCTACAATGAGCAGTTCTTC.